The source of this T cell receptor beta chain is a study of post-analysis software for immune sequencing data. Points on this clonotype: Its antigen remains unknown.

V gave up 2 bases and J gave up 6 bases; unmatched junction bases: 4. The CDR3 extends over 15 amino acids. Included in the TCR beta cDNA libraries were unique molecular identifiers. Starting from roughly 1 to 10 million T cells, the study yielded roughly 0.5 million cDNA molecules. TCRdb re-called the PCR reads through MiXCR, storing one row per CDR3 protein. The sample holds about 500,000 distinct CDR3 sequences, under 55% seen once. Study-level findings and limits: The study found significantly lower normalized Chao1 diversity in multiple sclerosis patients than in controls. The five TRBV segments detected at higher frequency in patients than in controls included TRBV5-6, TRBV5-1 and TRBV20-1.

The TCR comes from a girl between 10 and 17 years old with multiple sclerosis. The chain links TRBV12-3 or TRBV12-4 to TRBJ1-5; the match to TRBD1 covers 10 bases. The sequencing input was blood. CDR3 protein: CASSLYGTGVQPQHF. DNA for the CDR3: TGTGCCAGCAGTTTATATGGGACAGGGGTTCAGCCCCAGCATTTT.